This T cell receptor beta chain was recorded in a study of CD8 T cells in acute hepatitis C reinfection (dated by TCRdb to the early 2020s). At the level of the whole study: Both during acute infection and after viral clearance, the study profiled the TCRbeta repertoire of CD8+ T cells that were specific for the HCV NS3-1073 epitope. Paired acute and follow-up samples were contributed by four spontaneous resolvers.

On this clone itself: No cognate antigen has been identified for it. Per-base qualities were not stored, and no clone one base away is much larger.

The paper's findings and limits, for the study overall: Chronically infected subjects had no follow-up repertoires because NS3-1073 specific cells were too rare to sort. About 13 public clonotypes were found regardless of outcome; one public clonotype used V04-02/J02-02. Few CDR3 sequences were shared with other epitopes, and differences in sequencing approaches may have limited exact matching. TRBV04 and TRBV06 gene families were preferentially used in all groups, and this usage was not explained by overrepresentation in the naive pool. Because bulk sequencing covered only the TCRbeta chain, the alphabeta pairing of public clonotypes could not be determined. High diversity was observed in NS3-1073 specific repertoires, and no significant differences in diversity were found between acute resolver, follow-up resolver and acute chronic samples.

The time point label, as the study defines it: naive CD8 control sorted from an acute-time-point sample. Enrolled in the Montreal Hepatitis C Cohort (HEPCO) in Canada, the donors were people who inject drugs, and these donors were followed every 3 months. Acute primary HCV infection was defined as a positive HCV RNA or antibody test that came after a negative test within the prior 24 weeks. Cells were surface stained with CD3, CD8 and CD45RO antibodies, and an aqua fixable dye was used to exclude dead cells. Over 5 subjects who developed chronic infection, defined as HCV RNA positivity at 24 weeks, were also included in the cohort. Negative selection by means of the MACS CD8+ T cell Isolation Kit yielded CD8+ T cells from peripheral blood mononuclear cells recovered from cryopreservation by thawing. A BD FACSAria II cell sorter was used to sort the cells. The FACS-sorted cells had their genomic DNA extracted, and the commercial immunoSEQ service was used to sequence the TCRbeta chains. Per the authors' processing: ImmunoSEQ Analyzer software v3.0 and R v3.5.1 were used to analyze the repertoire data. Sequences containing stop codons or out-of-frame rearrangements were removed, so only productive rearrangements were analyzed. The sequencing provider supplied the metrics for Simpson diversity, Shannon entropy, CDR3 length and nucleotide addition. Based on frequency, clonotypes were placed into dominant, sub-dominant, low or lowest abundance groups, and clonotypes under 0.1% were left out of most analyses. A CDR3 amino acid clonotype was called public when found in at least two subjects at a cumulative frequency of at least 0.5%. The table comes from immuneACCESS by way of TCRdb, which keeps in-frame sequences with V and J called. Part of the clones is missing from these tables; in studies checked, under half for an unresolved V gene and the rest for unknown reasons. V and J calls and clone size come straight from that table; D and trimming were deduced from the DNA. This sample gives over 35,000 clones in total; around nine tenths of them show up just once. The ten largest clonotypes hold more than 0.4% of the sample.

The CDR3 numbers 18 residues from cysteine through phenylalanine. Just CDR3 DNA is preserved here, 54 bases in frame from base 1. The chain couples TRBV21-1 to TRBJ1-2; the table assigns TRBD1, which was not confirmed against the DNA. TRBV21-1 is given as a pseudogene. This TCR was recovered from a man aged 25-40 years with chronic hepatitis C. The sequenced sample consisted of naive CD8+ T cells from PBMCs. In light of the paper, this sample's cell subset or site label describes: sorted total naive CD45RO-negative CD8+ T cells. The CDR3: CASSKDRGTGDSNYGYTF. The sequenced DNA: TGTGCCAGCAGCAAAGATAGGGGGACAGGGGATTCTAACTATGGCTACACCTTC.